The rows below give T cell receptor beta chains drawn from one sample of a study of blood T cell repertoires in COVID-19. Libraries were prepared by immunoSEQ multiplex PCR; TCRdb keeps only in-frame clonotypes and omits some of them. The data hold 85,000 to 90,000 clones, with 87% observed a single time. Sequenced sample: peripheral blood. These receptors were collected from a human donor in a cohort sampled during active COVID-19. CDR3s include the opening cysteine and the closing phenylalanine or tryptophan. The D gene is left open where the match is weak. Clone size, where shown, is once, few, many, or a class for clones that have expanded.

CDR3nt	CDR3aa	v_gene	d_gene	abundance	j_gene
TGTGCCAGCAGCCAAGGACAGGGTGTGTGGTACGAGCAGTACTTC	CASSQGQGVWYEQYF	TRBV14	TRBD1	-	TRBJ2-7
TGTGCCAGCAGTTCCGGGACAGGGGCGAACACCGGGGAGCTGTTTTTT	CASSSGTGANTGELFF	TRBV2	TRBD1	-	TRBJ2-2
TGTGCCAGCTCACCACAGGAGGGATTCAATTCACCCCTCCACTTT	CASSPQEGFNSPLHF	TRBV18	-	-	TRBJ1-6
TGTGCCAGCAGTCTCTCGGAGCCCGCTATTTATGGCTACACCTTC	CASSLSEPAIYGYTF	TRBV28	-	-	TRBJ1-2
TGTGCCAGTAGGGTTACAGGGGGCGGGTCTGAAGCTTTCTTT	CASRVTGGGSEAFF	TRBV19	TRBD1	-	TRBJ1-1
TGTGCCACCAGAGGGATCGGAGGGGGCGGCACCGGAGAGCTGTTTTTT	CATRGIGGGGTGELFF	TRBV5-4	-	-	TRBJ2-2
TGTGCCAGCAGCTCCTTAGGACAGGGTTTAATCCACACCATATATTTT	CASSSLGQGLIHTIYF	TRBV7-8	TRBD1	-	TRBJ1-3
TGCGCCAGCAGCCGACTGTCTGTAGCGGGAGGCGGGGAGACCCAGTACTTC	CASSRLSVAGGGETQYF	TRBV5-1	TRBD2	-	TRBJ2-5
TGCGCCAGCAGTGAGTCGCAGGGATCGGATGAAGCTTTCTTT	CASSESQGSDEAFF	TRBV10-1	-	-	TRBJ1-1
TGTGCCAGTAGTATTGGGACTAGCGGGAGCGGCGAGCAGTACTTC	CASSIGTSGSGEQYF	TRBV19	TRBD2	-	TRBJ2-7
TGTGCCAGCAGCTTGATCCGGACTAGGGATTCACCCCTCCACTTT	CASSLIRTRDSPLHF	TRBV5-4	-	-	TRBJ1-6
TGTGCCAGCAGTAACTCCCCAGGCAAAAACATTCAGTACTTC	CASSNSPGKNIQYF	TRBV27	-	-	TRBJ2-4
TGTGCCAGCGGGACAGGGGGCAATCAGCCCCAGCATTTT	CASGTGGNQPQHF	TRBV6-6	TRBD1	-	TRBJ1-5
TGTGCCAGCAGCCAACCGACAGGGGGTTCGGGTGGCTACACCTTC	CASSQPTGGSGGYTF	TRBV3-1/TRBV3-2	TRBD1	once	TRBJ1-2
TGTGCCAGCAGCCAAGGGGGAGGGGACTCCCATTCGAACACCGGGGAGCTGTTTTTT	CASSQGGGDSHSNTGELFF	TRBV4-2	TRBD2	-	TRBJ2-2
TGCGCCAGCAGTGGGACTATGTACGAGCAGTACTTC	CASSGTMYEQYF	TRBV10-2	-	-	TRBJ2-7
TGTGCCAGCTCACCAGCGGAGAGGAGCTATGGCTACACCTTC	CASSPAERSYGYTF	TRBV18	-	-	TRBJ1-2
TGTGCCAGCAGTCCCTCCTCGGGGACTGCGGGCATTCAGTACTTC	CASSPSSGTAGIQYF	TRBV28	-	-	TRBJ2-4
TGTGCCAGAAGCTTGAATGACGGGAGGGCTTACGAGCAGTACTTC	CARSLNDGRAYEQYF	TRBV5-3	TRBD2	few	TRBJ2-7
TGCGCCAGCAGCTTGGGACTACAGAACACCGGGGAGCTGTTTTTT	CASSLGLQNTGELFF	TRBV5-1	-	-	TRBJ2-2
TGCGCCAGCAGTGTCCAGGGGTACACTGAAGCTTTCTTT	CASSVQGYTEAFF	TRBV10-1	-	few	TRBJ1-1
TGTGCCAGCAGTCGAACAGGGGTGGGGACCGGGGAGCTGTTTTTT	CASSRTGVGTGELFF	TRBV9	TRBD1	few	TRBJ2-2
TGTGCCAGCAGTGAACGGGAGGGGTCGAACACCGGGGAGCTGTTTTTT	CASSEREGSNTGELFF	TRBV2	TRBD2	-	TRBJ2-2
TGCAGCGTCCTTGGTCCTCGGGGGACGCAGTATTTT	CSVLGPRGTQYF	TRBV29-1	-	few	TRBJ2-3
TGTGCCAGCAGCTTTCTTACAGGGGGCGGTACTGAAGCTTTCTTT	CASSFLTGGGTEAFF	TRBV7-6	TRBD1	-	TRBJ1-1